The text below deals with one T cell receptor (beta chain). The antigen remains undetermined. The TCR beta cDNA came from 5'RACE template switching with UMIs. After re-calling the 5' RACE reads, TCRdb lists one entry per CDR3 protein, DNA absent. This sample lists 350,000 to 400,000 distinct CDR3 sequences; its ten largest clones have roughly 10%. The data were taken from a study of T cells expressing NK-cell markers. Study information: Sorted CD3+CD56+NKG2C+, CD3+CD56+NKG2C- and CD3+CD56-NKG2C+ T-cell subsets were beta-chain profiled. The study sequenced eight donors, seven HCMV-seropositive and one seronegative.

Overall study results and limits: In a group of several donors, dominant NKG2C+ clonotypes represented about 1.0-7.0% of CD8+ T cells.

Germline lookup yields CDR1 DFQATT and CDR2 SNEGSKA (reference sequence). This CDR3 has 14 residues. This clonotype originated in a woman between 45 and 60 years old in good health. J is TRBJ2-1 and V is TRBV20-1; TCRdb's D gene call, TRBD1, goes unchecked for lack of DNA. The source material was blood T cells: a sorted CD56 or NKG2C T cell subset, CD4+ or CD8+ T cells, or bulk PBMC T cells (not recorded which). CDR3 in amino acids: CSARGARSGNEQFF.